Following are 9 T cell receptor beta chains from one sample sequenced in a study of T-cell reconstitution after alpha-beta-depleted transplantation in children. For TCRbeta, the library was prepared with unique molecular identifiers. Via MiXCR, TCRdb re-called the PCR reads, giving one row per CDR3 protein. The table lists 440,000 or so distinct CDR3 sequences, over 40% of them singletons. The input for sequencing was PBMCs, taken before TCRalphabeta/CD19-depleted stem cell transplant. These receptors all come from a girl aged 2 to 9 with aplastic anemia, due to receive a stem cell transplant.

The genes are TRBV4-1 and TRBJ2-6; D is perhaps TRBD2 (5 bases). V lost 1 base and J 2 bases, leaving 6 bases between the germline ends. The CDR3 loop spans 15 amino acids. The germline gives CDR1 MGHRA, CDR2 YSYEKL. This CDR3 reads CASSQVGAGANVLTF. CDR3 nucleotides: TGCGCCAGCAGCCAAGTCGGGGCTGGGGCCAACGTCCTGACTTTC.

V gene TRBV5-1 combines with J gene TRBJ2-1; 8 bases are shared with TRBD2. V lost 1 base to trimming and J lost 7 bases; unmatched junction nucleotides: 7. Germline V lookup: CDR1 SGHRS, CDR2 YFSETQ. The CDR3 contains 15 residues. As DNA, the CDR3 is TGCGCCAGCAGCTTGTTAGCGGGGACCGAGAATGAGCAGTTCTTC. Its translation is CASSLLAGTENEQFF. Drawing the rest from reference TRBV5-1 and TRBJ2-1, the complete variable domain is KAGVTQTPRYLIKTRGQQVTLSCSPISGHRSVSWYQQTPGQGLQFLFEYFSETQRNKGNFPGRFSGRQFSNSRSEMNVSTLELGDSALYLCASSLLAGTENEQFFGPGTRLTVL.

This clonotype was observed a few times. The V gene is TRBV20-1, the J gene TRBJ2-7, with D uncertain. This CDR3 spans 13 amino acids. V shed 3 bases and J shed 1 base, with 10 bases lying between them. Germline values: CDR1 DFQATT, CDR2 SNEGSKA (reference sequence). CDR3 DNA: TGCAGTGCTAGTGGCCAGGCATCCTACGAGCAGTACTTC. This encodes CSASGQASYEQYF.

The chain uses TRBV6-5 and TRBJ2-7; 8 bases are a match to TRBD2. This CDR3 spans 15 amino acids. Per the germline V gene, CDR1 is MNHEY and CDR2 is SVGAGI. With 0 bases clipped from V and 3 bases from J, the junction kept 4 bases outside the gene matches. DNA of the CDR3: TGTGCCAGCAGTTACTCGGAGCGGGAGAGCTACGAGCAGTACTTC. Encoded protein: CASSYSERESYEQYF.

This chain connects TRBV7-3 to TRBJ2-2; possibly TRBD1 for D (5 bases). V shed 6 bases and J shed 3 bases, with 8 bases lying between them. Looked up from germline, CDR1 is SGHTA and CDR2 is FQGTGA. This CDR3 region has 13 residues. The chain's CDR3 is CASRRQHTGELFF. The CDR3 DNA reads as TGTGCCAGCAGAAGACAGCACACCGGGGAGCTGTTTTTT. The full variable domain, rest sourced from reference TRBV7-3 and TRBJ2-2, is GAGVSQTPSNKVTEKGKYVELRCDPISGHTALYWYRQSLGQGPEFLIYFQGTGAADDSGLPNDRFFAVRPEGSVSTLKIQRTERGDSAVYLCASRRQHTGELFFGEGSRLTVL.

This chain joins TRBV5-5 and TRBJ2-3, with 7 positions matching TRBD1. Germline V CDR1 and CDR2: SGHKS, YYEKEE (reference sequence). Trimming took 1 base from V and 5 from J; bases not matched to a gene: 7. The CDR3 length is 15 residues. CDR3 residues: CASSLWGDREDTQYF. DNA for the CDR3: TGTGCCAGCAGCTTGTGGGGCGACAGGGAAGATACGCAGTATTTT.

This chain uses TRBV11-1 with TRBJ2-3; 7 positions match TRBD2. This CDR3 has 18 residues. The trim removed 4 bases at V and 5 bases at J, leaving 18 bases unmatched. Germline V CDR1 and CDR2: SGHAT, FQDESV (reference sequence). This CDR3 is CASSSSPEWGRALDTQYF. The CDR3 nucleotides read TGTGCCAGCAGCTCATCCCCGGAGTGGGGGAGGGCCTTAGATACGCAGTATTTT.

This chain links TRBV5-1 with TRBJ2-1, with TRBD2 matching over 8 bases. Germline loops: CDR1 SGHRS, CDR2 YFSETQ. The CDR3 consists of 15 residues. Trimming removed 0 bases from V and 5 bases from J; junction bases left unmatched: 4. The CDR3 loop reads CASSLGSGVDNEQFF. The CDR3 region has the DNA TGCGCCAGCAGCTTGGGTAGCGGGGTGGACAATGAGCAGTTCTTC.

This clonotype was detected only a few times. The chain combines TRBV7-6 with TRBJ2-3, with 9 bases matching TRBD1. The CDR3 is made up of 15 amino acids. Germline CDR1 is SGHVS and CDR2 is FNYEAQ. With 5 bases clipped from V and 4 bases from J, the junction kept 7 bases outside the gene matches. The CDR3 DNA is TGTGCCAGCAGCCGGAAAACAGGGGGCGCAGATACGCAGTATTTT. This codes for CASSRKTGGADTQYF.